This TCR beta chain was documented in a study of cytomegalovirus exposure and HLA in healthy donors. After removal of 3 bases from V and 1 base from J, the junction contained 5 bases not matched to a gene. The CDR3 length is 15 residues. Germline assignment: CDR1 LGHNA and CDR2 YNFKEQ. Data came from immunoSEQ multiplex PCR; TCRdb stores just in-frame clones and leaves some out. The sample gives fewer than 70,000 clones, over 85% of which show up once; 5.5% to 7.5% is in the top ten. This clonotype was obtained from a woman younger than 30 in good health and CMV-seropositive. The sample consisted of PBMCs. This chain connects TRBV4-2 to TRBJ2-7, with TRBD1 matching over 8 bases. For the CDR3, the DNA is TGTGCCAGCAGCCACGAACAGGGGGTGTCCTACGAGCAGTACTTC. Encoded protein: CASSHEQGVSYEQYF.